This T cell receptor (beta chain) came from a study of blood T cell repertoires in COVID-19. Assay used: immunoSEQ multiplex PCR; TCRdb lists only in-frame clones, some missing. The data contain 130,000 to 150,000 clones, approximately 91% of them singletons. The CDR3 is 16 amino acids. Germline trimming cut 2 bases from V and 0 bases from J; bases unmatched to any gene: 1. Germline V gene sequence: CDR1 MNHEY, CDR2 SVGEGT. This chain uses TRBV6-2 or TRBV6-3 with TRBJ2-5; TRBD2 agrees at 12 bases. Material for sequencing was peripheral blood. This clonotype was obtained from a human donor in a cohort sampled during active COVID-19. CDR3 loop: CASSYGTSGYQETQYF. In DNA form, the CDR3 reads TGTGCCAGCAGTTACGGGACTAGCGGGTACCAAGAGACCCAGTACTTC.